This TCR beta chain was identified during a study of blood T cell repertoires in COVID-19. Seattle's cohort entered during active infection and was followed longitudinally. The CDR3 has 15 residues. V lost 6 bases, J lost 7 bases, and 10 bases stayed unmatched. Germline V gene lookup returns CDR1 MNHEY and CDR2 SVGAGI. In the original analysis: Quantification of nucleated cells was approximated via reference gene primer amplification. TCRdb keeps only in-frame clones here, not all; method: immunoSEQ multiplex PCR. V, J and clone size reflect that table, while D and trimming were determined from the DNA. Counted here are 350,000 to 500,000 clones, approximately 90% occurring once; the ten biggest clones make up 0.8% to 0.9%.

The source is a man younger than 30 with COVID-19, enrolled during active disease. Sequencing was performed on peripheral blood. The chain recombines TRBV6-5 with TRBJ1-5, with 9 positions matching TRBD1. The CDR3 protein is CASRQQGAQRQPQHF. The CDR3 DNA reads TGTGCCAGCAGACAACAGGGGGCGCAGCGGCAGCCCCAGCATTTT.